This entry lists 18 T cell receptor beta chains sequenced from one sample in a study of T cell responses to AZD1222 COVID-19 vaccine. The method was immunoSEQ multiplex PCR; TCRdb's version includes in-frame clones alone and lacks a portion of them. Of more than 250,000 clones listed, 80% to 95% were seen once; the top ten hold less than 0.65%. The source was peripheral blood, collected on day 0 of AZD1222 vaccination. The receptors stem from an adult in good health.

This clone was detected only once. The chain is built from TRBV28 and TRBJ2-7, with TRBD2 matching over 7 bases. J gave up 5 bases and V 7 bases, and 11 bases lay outside the gene matches. This CDR3 is built from 14 residues. Germline values: CDR1 MDHEN, CDR2 SYDVKM. The DNA of the CDR3 is TGTGCCAGCAATGCACCCGGGACTACGGACGAGCAGTACTTC. Translation: CASNAPGTTDEQYF. Using reference TRBV28 and TRBJ2-7 for the parts outside the CDR3, the full variable domain is DVKVTQSSRYLVKRTGEKVFLECVQDMDHENMFWYRQDPGLGLRLIYFSYDVKMKEKGDIPEGYSVSREKKERFSLILESASTNQTSMYLCASNAPGTTDEQYFGPGTRLTVT.

The CDR3 DNA is TGTGCCAGCAGTCCTCACAGGGGAATCATGAACACTGAAGCTTTCTTT. It translates to CASSPHRGIMNTEAFF. The rearrangement uses TRBV28 and TRBJ1-1, with TRBD1 matching 7 bases. This CDR3 has 16 residues. The junction had 9 bases not matched to a gene; V was cut back by 5 bases and J by 0 bases. The germline V gene has CDR1 MDHEN and CDR2 SYDVKM.

The chain carries TRBV7-3 and TRBJ2-3; 7 bases are a match to TRBD1. The germline CDR1 and CDR2 sequences are SGHTA and FQGTGA. This CDR3 contains 15 residues. J was trimmed by 0 bases and V by 5 bases; bases with no gene match: 5. CDR3 DNA: TGTGCCAGCAGCCCTGGGACAGCTAGCACAGATACGCAGTATTTT. Protein product: CASSPGTASTDTQYF.

The chain joins TRBV19 to TRBJ1-1, with TRBD1 as a possible D gene (5 bases). Trimming pared 4 bases from V and 0 bases from J, leaving 15 bases between. The CDR3 loop spans 16 amino acids. Germline V gene data show CDR1 as LNHDA and CDR2 as SQIVND (reference sequence). The CDR3 region has the DNA TGTGCCAGTAGTACGGGGGGAAGTGTATTGAACACTGAAGCTTTCTTT. It is translated as CASSTGGSVLNTEAFF.

The rearrangement joins TRBV5-1 to TRBJ1-5; D is possibly TRBD1 (6 bases). V lost 1 base, J lost 6 bases, and 17 bases lay in between. The CDR3 is made up of 16 amino acids. The germline V gene has CDR1 SGHRS and CDR2 YFSETQ. CDR3 in amino acids: CASSLSPAGDGQPQHF. The CDR3 nucleotides read TGCGCCAGCAGCTTGTCTCCCGCAGGGGACGGTCAGCCCCAGCATTTT.

The rearrangement uses TRBV18 and TRBJ1-1, with a weak D call TRBD1 (6 bases). The germline gives CDR1 KGHSH, CDR2 LQKENI. The V end was cut by 6 bases, the J end by 0 bases, with 14 bases between. This CDR3 is 15 amino acids long. Here the CDR3 DNA reads TGTGCCAGCTCCCAGAGGACAGCCATGAACACTGAAGCTTTCTTT. Residues: CASSQRTAMNTEAFF.

The CDR3 sequence is CASSSASSYNEQFF. In nucleotides, the CDR3 is TGTGCCAGCAGTTCGGCGAGTTCCTACAATGAGCAGTTCTTC. The chain is built from TRBV28 and TRBJ2-1; D call uncertain. The CDR3 is 14 amino acids. Per the germline V gene, CDR1 is MDHEN and CDR2 is SYDVKM. Between the trimmed V and J ends, which lost 4 bases and 1 base, there was a span of 8 bases.

The chain links TRBV19 to TRBJ2-3; maybe TRBD2 (6 bases). Deletions cut 7 bases from V and 10 bases from J, with 15 bases between. The V gene's germline CDR1 is LNHDA and CDR2 SQIVND (reference sequence). CDR3 length: 12 amino acids. Here the CDR3 reads CASTSGREAQYF. Written as DNA, the CDR3 is TGTGCCAGTACCAGTGGGCGGGAAGCGCAGTATTTT.

V usage is TRBV28 and J usage is TRBJ1-5; perhaps TRBD1 as D (6 bases). The CDR3 totals 14 residues. V was shortened by 8 bases and J by 3 bases, with 14 bases between the two germline ends. Germline-derived CDR1 and CDR2 are MDHEN and SYDVKM. The CDR3 DNA reads as TGTGCCAGCTCCTTACAGGGATTCAATCAGCCCCAGCATTTT. It translates to CASSLQGFNQPQHF.

The V and J genes are TRBV28 and TRBJ1-5, with D possibly TRBD1 on 6 matching bases. In germline, CDR1 is MDHEN, CDR2 SYDVKM. The V and J ends lost 5 bases and 2 bases respectively, with 10 bases between them. The CDR3 length is 14 residues. The CDR3 loop is CASSAPGGNQPQHF. In nucleotides, the CDR3 is TGTGCCAGCAGTGCCCCAGGGGGCAATCAGCCCCAGCATTTT. Complete variable domain (other parts from reference TRBV28 and TRBJ1-5): DVKVTQSSRYLVKRTGEKVFLECVQDMDHENMFWYRQDPGLGLRLIYFSYDVKMKEKGDIPEGYSVSREKKERFSLILESASTNQTSMYLCASSAPGGNQPQHFGDGTRLSIL.

This sequence joins TRBV2 and TRBJ2-7; D unresolved. V was pared by 5 bases and J by 2 bases, with 13 bases between. Germline loops: CDR1 SNHLY, CDR2 FYNNEI. This CDR3 contains 14 residues. CDR3 DNA: TGTGCCAGCAGTCCGCCCCGCTACCCCTACGAGCAGTACTTC. Amino acids: CASSPPRYPYEQYF.

This clone was detected only once. The V and J genes are TRBV7-9 and TRBJ1-6; no clear D gene. The V end lost 7 bases, the J end lost 9 bases, and 16 bases lay between the germline ends. The V gene's germline CDR1 is SEHNR and CDR2 FQNEAQ (reference sequence). The CDR3 runs 14 residues. CDR3 in amino acids: CASTSEGPGSPLHF. CDR3 in DNA: TGTGCCAGCACCTCTGAGGGCCCAGGTTCACCCCTCCACTTT.

This chain connects TRBV7-8 to TRBJ2-3; 9 bases align to TRBD1. The CDR3 has 15 amino acids. The J segment lost 5 bases and the V segment lost 5 bases, leaving 8 bases of the junction unmatched. Germline V gene lookup returns CDR1 SGHVS and CDR2 FQNEAQ. CDR3 protein: CASSLRTGAGDTQYF. The CDR3 bases are TGTGCCAGCAGCCTACGGACAGGGGCCGGAGATACGCAGTATTTT.

V usage is TRBV15 and J usage is TRBJ2-7; tentative D call: TRBD2 (6 bases). V lost 0 bases, J lost 6 bases, and 18 bases lay in between. Per the germline V gene, CDR1 is LNHNV and CDR2 is YYDKDF (reference sequence). The CDR3 extends over 16 amino acids. CDR3 sequence reads: CATSRDPSARGGEQYF. For the CDR3, the DNA is TGTGCCACCAGCAGAGATCCGTCGGCGAGGGGAGGCGAGCAGTACTTC.

This clone was detected once. The CDR3 nucleotides are TGTGCCACCTCGACCCTGGGGCATGAGCAGTTCTTC. This sequence encodes CATSTLGHEQFF. The chain couples TRBV28 to TRBJ2-1, with a possible D match to TRBD1 (5 bases). The CDR3 totals 12 residues. The V gene's germline CDR1 is MDHEN and CDR2 SYDVKM. V was shortened by 10 bases and J by 8 bases, with 15 bases between the two germline ends. The full variable domain, with the rest looked up from reference TRBV28 and TRBJ2-1, is DVKVTQSSRYLVKRTGEKVFLECVQDMDHENMFWYRQDPGLGLRLIYFSYDVKMKEKGDIPEGYSVSREKKERFSLILESASTNQTSMYLCATSTLGHEQFFGPGTRLTVL.

V and J are TRBV5-1 and TRBJ2-3; TRBD1 might be the D (6 bases). Trimming took off 0 bases at V and 5 bases at J, with 10 bases between the two ends. Germline assignment: CDR1 SGHRS and CDR2 YFSETQ. The CDR3 is made up of 14 amino acids. The chain's CDR3 is CASSLDRAEDTQYF. CDR3 in DNA: TGCGCCAGCAGCTTGGACAGGGCGGAAGATACGCAGTATTTT. The entire variable domain, with the rest obtained from reference TRBV5-1 and TRBJ2-3, is as follows: KAGVTQTPRYLIKTRGQQVTLSCSPISGHRSVSWYQQTPGQGLQFLFEYFSETQRNKGNFPGRFSGRQFSNSRSEMNVSTLELGDSALYLCASSLDRAEDTQYFGPGTRLTVL.

This clone was counted between two and nine times. This sequence joins TRBV10-3 and TRBJ2-3; D unclear. In germline, CDR1 is ENHRY, CDR2 SYGVKD. This CDR3 spans 15 amino acids. Trimming removed 2 bases from V and 2 bases from J, with 11 bases in between. Here the CDR3 DNA reads TGTGCCATCAGTGAGACGCAGAGTATCACAGATACGCAGTATTTT. Amino acids: CAISETQSITDTQYF.

The V and J genes are TRBV7-2 and TRBJ1-1, with D tentatively TRBD1 (6 bases). CDR3 length: 14 residues. Germline V gene data show CDR1 as SGHTA and CDR2 as FQGNSA. V lost 2 bases and J lost 8, with 15 bases in between. CDR3 in amino acids: CASSLSSLTGEAFF. Here the CDR3 DNA reads TGTGCCAGCAGCTTATCCTCATTGACAGGAGAAGCTTTCTTT.